This T cell receptor beta chain was observed in a study of cytotoxic CD8 clonotypes in ibrutinib-treated CLL. Turning to the study itself: Once treatment had gone on for a median of around eleven months, range 6 to 36, response samples were drawn. Overall study results and limits: Sampling of sustained-remission and progressing patients occurred at differing times.

Germline CDR1 and CDR2: SEHNR and FQNEAQ (reference sequence). Trimming shortened V by 4 bases and J by 1 base, and 10 bases separated the two germline ends. The CDR3 loop spans 14 amino acids. Regarding this clone: Its antigen is unknown.

Sequencing used immunoSEQ multiplex PCR; TCRdb keeps in-frame clones, though not all of them. In the table there are fewer than 50,000 clones, around half of which are singletons. This clonotype originated in a human donor with chronic lymphocytic leukemia. This material consisted of PBMCs, taken after 12 months of ibrutinib treatment. The chain couples TRBV7-9 to TRBJ1-1, with D perhaps matching TRBD1 (6 bases). The CDR3 bases are TGTGCCAGCAGCTCAGGACAGCCGAACACTGAAGCTTTCTTT. Encoded protein: CASSSGQPNTEAFF.